Listed here are 18 T cell receptor beta chains from one sample, sequenced in a study of regulatory T cells in long-lasting Graves disease. Indicated time point: newly diagnosed GD, antithyroid drugs for less than 3 months. Making the TCR library involved RNA that had been extracted from PBMCs. The TCR beta library used iRepertoire HTBI primers with Arm-PCR amplification of CDR3. TCRdb processed the multiplex PCR reads anew with MiXCR; each CDR3 protein has one entry. The data show a few hundred thousand distinct CDR3 sequences, under 20% seen once. These data were also filed under a second study, of T cells in Graves' hyperthyroidism and ophthalmopathy.

The sequencing used peripheral blood mononuclear cells (PBMCs), collected at new diagnosis, from a patient treated with antithyroid drugs. The receptor set was obtained from a woman under 30 with Graves disease.

This clonotype was seen a handful of times. V is TRBV27 and J is TRBJ1-5, with 9 bases aligning to TRBD1. Germline values: CDR1 MNHEY, CDR2 SMNVEV (reference sequence). This CDR3 comprises 14 residues. With V trimmed by 4 bases and J by 4 bases, 2 bases remained unmatched. Here the CDR3 reads CASSYGTGNQPQHF. CDR3 DNA sequence: TGTGCCAGCAGTTACGGGACAGGGAATCAGCCCCAGCATTTT.

Only a few counts were recorded for this clonotype. The chain uses TRBV29-1 and TRBJ2-1; 9 bases match TRBD1. V was clipped by 7 bases and J by 9 bases; unmatched bases: 4. Germline V gene sequence: CDR1 SQVTM, CDR2 ANQGSEA. The CDR3 has 11 residues. CDR3 in amino acids: CSAGTGIEQFF. The CDR3 nucleotides are TGCAGCGCCGGGACAGGGATTGAGCAGTTCTTC.

The rearrangement joins TRBV2 to TRBJ2-3, with D perhaps TRBD1 (5 bases). The germline V gene has CDR1 SNHLY and CDR2 FYNNEI. This CDR3 has 15 residues. Trimming stripped 3 bases from V and 5 bases from J, with 15 bases between. The CDR3 sequence: CASSEDTYSGDTQYF. Written as DNA, the CDR3 is TGTGCCAGCAGTGAGGACACGTATTCCGGAGATACGCAGTATTTT.

About this clonotype: The conserved final phenylalanine or tryptophan is absent from the CDR3, which likely points to a read error. The chain is built from TRBV10-2 and TRBJ2-1; 8 nucleotides match TRBD1. The CDR3 is 15 amino acids. Unmatched junction bases numbered 9, after V lost 3 bases and J lost 8 bases. Germline CDR1 reads WSHSY; CDR2 reads SAAADI. The CDR3 bases are TGCGCCAGCAGTGACGAGGGCAGGGGGCGATATGAGCAGTTCCTC. This gives the protein CASSDEGRGRYEQFL.

The rearrangement joins TRBV13 to TRBJ1-5; no firm D call. Germline CDR1 reads PRHDT; CDR2 reads FYEKMQ (reference sequence). Deletions cut 6 bases from V and 2 bases from J, with 14 bases between. This CDR3 has 15 amino acids. The chain's CDR3 is CASSRRAWGNQPQHF. CDR3 sequence (DNA): TGTGCCAGCAGTCGGAGAGCTTGGGGCAATCAGCCCCAGCATTTT.

This chain links TRBV6-2 or TRBV6-3 with TRBJ1-1, with D perhaps TRBD1 (5 bases). CDR3 size: 14 residues. Trimming pared 5 bases from V and 4 bases from J, leaving 14 bases between. Germline values: CDR1 MNHEY, CDR2 SVGEGT. The CDR3: CASSEATGGTEAFF. The CDR3, as DNA: TGTGCCAGCAGTGAAGCGACGGGGGGCACTGAAGCTTTCTTT.

This clonotype was observed many times. CDR3: CASSSRDTSLGYTQYF. The CDR3 nucleotides read TGTGCCAGCAGCTCAAGAGATACTAGCTTGGGTTATACGCAGTATTTT. V is TRBV12-3 or TRBV12-4 and J is TRBJ2-3; TRBD2 is a possible D gene (6 bases). CDR3 length: 16 amino acids. The ends were cut back, 6 bases at V and 7 bases at J, with 23 bases in the middle.

This clonotype has ten or more counts. The chain has TRBV19 and TRBJ2-5; 8 bases line up with TRBD1. CDR1 and CDR2 from the germline V gene are LNHDA and SQIVND (reference sequence). This CDR3 comprises 17 residues. V shed 4 bases and J 4 bases; nucleotides not matched to a gene: 14. In nucleotides, the CDR3 is TGTGCCAGTAGTACAACGGGACAGGCCGTTCTTCTAGAGACCCAGTACTTC. As protein: CASSTTGQAVLLETQYF. Complete variable domain (other parts from reference TRBV19 and TRBJ2-5): DGGITQSPKYLFRKEGQNVTLSCEQNLNHDAMYWYRQDPGQGLRLIYYSQIVNDFQKGDIAEGYSVSREKKESFPLTVTSAQKNPTAFYLCASSTTGQAVLLETQYFGPGTRLLVL.

This clonotype has a count of ten or more. The chain couples TRBV6-2 or TRBV6-3 to TRBJ2-5; 9 bases line up with TRBD2. J gave up 1 base and V 0 bases, and 6 bases lay outside the gene matches. The CDR3 runs 17 residues. Germline lookup yields CDR1 MNHEY and CDR2 SVGEGT. The CDR3 DNA follows: TGTGCCAGCAGTTACTCGAAACTAGCGGGCCCCCAAGAGACCCAGTACTTC. Translating it yields CASSYSKLAGPQETQYF.

This clonotype was recorded a few times. CDR3 loop: CATSDSGFDTGELFF. The CDR3 DNA reads as TGTGCCACCAGTGACTCAGGGTTCGACACCGGGGAGCTGTTTTTT. This chain links TRBV24-1 with TRBJ2-2, with a tentative D call TRBD1 (5 bases). Per the germline V gene, CDR1 is KGHDR and CDR2 is SFDVKD. This CDR3 contains 15 residues. Trimming stripped 4 bases from V and 3 bases from J, with 11 bases between.

On this clonotype itself: A much larger clone lies a single base off, so this may be a read error. V gene TRBV2 combines with J gene TRBJ1-2, with 7 nucleotides matching TRBD1. The germline V gene has CDR1 SNHLY and CDR2 FYNNEI. CDR3 length: 15 residues. With 3 bases clipped from V and 8 bases from J, the junction kept 12 bases outside the gene matches. CDR3 nucleotides: TGTGCCAGCAGTGATCCCGGGACAGCTGCTTGGGGCTACACCTTC. Its protein is CASSDPGTAAWGYTF.

A word on this clonotype: It may be a read error: a sequence one base away is much more abundant. This CDR3 reads CASRWDRLDNEQLF. CDR3 nucleotides: TGTGCCAGCCGGTGGGACAGGCTTGACAATGAGCAGCTCTTC. This chain connects TRBV18 to TRBJ2-1; the match to TRBD1 covers 8 bases. CDR1 is KGHSH and CDR2 is LQKENI in the germline V gene. There are 14 residues in the CDR3.

At least ten counts were recorded for this clonotype. V usage is TRBV20-1 and J usage is TRBJ2-1; 8 bases map to TRBD2. The CDR3 totals 15 residues. Germline V gene lookup returns CDR1 DFQATT and CDR2 SNEGSKA (reference sequence). J was trimmed by 9 bases and V by 5 bases; bases with no gene match: 15. CDR3: CSALVSGGALGEQFF. CDR3 nucleotides: TGCAGTGCTCTGGTCTCGGGGGGGGCGCTTGGTGAGCAGTTCTTC.

This clonotype was seen ten or more times. The chain links TRBV11-2 to TRBJ1-4, with 7 bases matching TRBD1. The CDR3 sequence is 14 residues long. Germline values: CDR1 SGHAT, CDR2 FQNNGV. Losses at the gene ends were 1 base for V and 8 bases for J; bases not matched to a gene: 4. CDR3 DNA sequence: TGTGCCAGCAGCTTAGCAGGGGGTGACGAAAAACTGTTTTTT. Protein sequence: CASSLAGGDEKLFF.

This clonotype has a handful of counts. V and J are TRBV5-6 and TRBJ1-5; unclear D gene. V was trimmed by 1 base and J by 6 bases, leaving 5 bases between them. CDR1 SGHDT and CDR2 YYEEEE come from the germline V gene. The CDR3 extends over 12 amino acids. The DNA of the CDR3 is TGTGCCAGCAGCTTGCGGAGTCAGCCCCAGCATTTT. It codes for CASSLRSQPQHF.

The table lists this clonotype with many counts. The chain couples TRBV18 to TRBJ2-1; tentatively, D is TRBD2 (5 bases). Germline lookup yields CDR1 KGHSH and CDR2 LQKENI. The CDR3 is made up of 14 amino acids. V was pared by 1 base and J by 9 bases, with 13 bases between. The CDR3 protein is CASSPLGDPAEQFF. CDR3 DNA sequence: TGTGCCAGCTCACCACTGGGAGATCCCGCTGAGCAGTTCTTC.

The V and J genes are TRBV7-9 and TRBJ2-4; D possibly corresponds to TRBD2 (5 bases). V dropped 2 bases and J dropped 3 bases, with 17 bases sitting between them. Germline V gene lookup returns CDR1 SEHNR and CDR2 FQNEAQ (reference sequence). CDR3 length equals 17 residues. The CDR3 bases are TGTGCCAGCAGCTTATCGCGGGCCGGAGGTGGCAAAAACATTCAGTACTTC. It specifies CASSLSRAGGGKNIQYF.

This chain connects TRBV7-2 to TRBJ2-2; 8 positions match TRBD2. V dropped 3 bases and J dropped 6; count of bases not matched to a gene: 3. Germline CDR1 SGHTA, CDR2 FQGNSA. This CDR3 is built from 14 residues. CDR3 sequence: CASSFGGGSGELFF. The CDR3 coding sequence is TGTGCCAGCAGCTTCGGGGGGGGTTCCGGGGAGCTGTTTTTT.